The 5 T cell receptor beta chains listed next were all sequenced from one sample in a study of beta chain features in type 1 diabetes. As every portion of the isolated RNA was reverse transcribed, the sequencing read expressed TCRB transcripts. Generated by immunoSEQ multiplex PCR, the TCRdb table keeps only in-frame clones and is missing some. The sample has about 370,000 clones, over 9% seen once. Findings of the study overall: Among all four CD4+ subsets, Type 1 diabetes patients had TCRB CDR3s that were moderately but significantly shorter.

Antigens for these TCRs are unknown. The sequencing sample was made of central memory CD4+ T cells from blood. The receptors shown here come from a man aged 30 to 39 with type 1 diabetes.

Here the CDR3 DNA reads TGTGCCAGCAGTCTCCTTCTAGCGGGAGGGTTCAGCATTCAGTACTTC. Translated: CASSLLLAGGFSIQYF. The chain links TRBV2 to TRBJ2-4; TRBD2 agrees at 12 bases. CDR1 SNHLY and CDR2 FYNNEI come from the germline V gene. The V gene end was trimmed by 5 bases and the J gene end by 9 bases; junction bases not matched to a gene: 11. CDR3 length: 16 amino acids. Drawing the rest from reference TRBV2 and TRBJ2-4, the complete variable domain is EPEVTQTPSHQVTQMGQEVILRCVPISNHLYFYWYRQILGQKVEFLVSFYNNEISEKSEIFDDQFSVERPDGSNFTLKIRSTKLEDSAMYFCASSLLLAGGFSIQYFGAGTRLSVL.

The chain joins TRBV29-1 to TRBJ2-7, with D tentatively TRBD2 (5 bases). Looked up from germline, CDR1 is SQVTM and CDR2 is ANQGSEA. The CDR3 sequence is 13 residues long. V was trimmed by 7 bases and J by 3 bases, leaving 16 bases between them. In DNA, the CDR3 is TGCAGCGCCCTCCGGATCGGGAACTACGAGCAGTACTTC. Translated, it gives CSALRIGNYEQYF.

A few counts support this clone. The rearrangement links TRBV27 to TRBJ2-7; possible D gene TRBD2, 5 bases. CDR1 is MNHEY and CDR2 is SMNVEV in the germline V gene (reference sequence). V lost 6 bases to trimming and J lost 4 bases, with 16 bases between them. The CDR3 has 14 amino acids. The CDR3 DNA follows: TGTGCCAGCAGCCTCGCGGGTTTGGGTTACGAGCAGTACTTC. As protein: CASSLAGLGYEQYF.

A few counts support this clone. This chain links TRBV7-9 with TRBJ1-2; weak D call: TRBD1 (6 bases). CDR1 and CDR2 (germline): SEHNR, FQNEAQ (reference sequence). V lost 3 bases and J 5 bases, leaving 13 bases between the germline ends. The CDR3 has 14 residues. The CDR3, as DNA: TGTGCCAGCAGCTTTACAGGGCGGGGGTATGGCTACACCTTC. Translating it yields CASSFTGRGYGYTF. Together with reference TRBV7-9 and TRBJ1-2, the CDR3 gives the full variable domain: DTGVSQNPRHKITKRGQNVTFRCDPISEHNRLYWYRQTLGQGPEFLTYFQNEAQLEKSRLLSDRFSAERPKGSFSTLEIQRTEQGDSAMYLCASSFTGRGYGYTFGSGTRLTVV.

This clone was counted only a few times. The chain recombines TRBV7-9 with TRBJ2-5, with no clear D. This CDR3 region has 16 residues. CDR1 is SEHNR, CDR2 FQNEAQ, per germline (reference sequence). V gave up 0 bases and J gave up 5 bases, with 16 bases separating them. The CDR3 here is CASSLARLSGKETQYF. The CDR3 region has the DNA TGTGCCAGCAGCTTAGCGCGGCTATCTGGGAAGGAGACCCAGTACTTC.